Below are 15 T cell receptor beta chains sequenced from a single sample in a study of T-cell memory formation after mild COVID-19. TCRdb reprocessed the 5' RACE reads with MiXCR, giving one entry per CDR3 protein. In the table there are hundreds of thousands of distinct CDR3 sequences, roughly 17% of which are singletons. The sample was PBMCs or a T cell subset sorted from them (not recorded which). Receptors originate from an adult woman who had mild COVID-19 (a few samples of this study predate the infection). Cell type and time point are not known.

This clonotype came up a few times. The V and J genes are TRBV5-5 and TRBJ2-7; 14 bases agree with TRBD2. This CDR3 contains 15 residues. Germline V gene sequence: CDR1 SGHKS, CDR2 YYEKEE (reference sequence). With 2 bases clipped from V and 6 bases from J, the junction kept 4 bases outside the gene matches. This CDR3 reads CASSFGLAGGAEQYF. CDR3 coding DNA: TGTGCCAGCAGCTTCGGACTAGCGGGAGGAGCCGAGCAGTACTTC.

The rearrangement uses TRBV30 and TRBJ2-5, with D perhaps matching TRBD2 (6 bases). The V gene's germline CDR1 is GTSNPN and CDR2 SVGIG (reference sequence). The CDR3 is 15 residues long. V dropped 0 bases and J dropped 0 bases, with 11 bases sitting between them. The CDR3 protein is CAWSVARGYQETQYF. The CDR3 nucleotides read TGTGCCTGGAGTGTTGCCCGGGGGTACCAAGAGACCCAGTACTTC.

This clonotype was picked up a small number of times. This chain links TRBV6-6 with TRBJ2-7; 7 bases align to TRBD1. Germline CDR1 and CDR2: MNHNY and SVGAGI (reference sequence). The CDR3 covers 14 residues. V trimming: 1 base; J trimming: 4 bases; junction bases outside the gene matches: 4. The CDR3 nucleotides are TGTGCCAGCAGTTACTTAGGGGGCAGGTACGAGCAGTACTTC. It yields the protein CASSYLGGRYEQYF.

This clonotype occurred a few times. The J gene is TRBJ2-7, the V gene TRBV12-3 or TRBV12-4; D is uncertain. This CDR3 region has 12 residues. Trimming stripped 4 bases from V and 7 bases from J, with 11 bases between. In DNA, the CDR3 is TGTGCCAGCAGTTCGATAGATCTTGAGCAGTACTTC. Translated: CASSSIDLEQYF.

V usage is TRBV20-1 and J usage is TRBJ2-3, with 9 bases aligning to TRBD2. Germline V CDR1 and CDR2: DFQATT, SNEGSKA (reference sequence). The CDR3 contains 13 residues. Trimming removed 6 bases from V and 2 bases from J; junction bases left unmatched: 3. CDR3 protein: CSARTSDTDTQYF. The CDR3 nucleotides are TGCAGTGCCCGGACTAGCGACACAGATACGCAGTATTTT.

This clonotype turned up a few times. The chain links TRBV7-3 to TRBJ2-1, with TRBD2 matching over 11 bases. CDR1 SGHTA and CDR2 FQGTGA come from the germline V gene. Trimming at V came to 3 bases and at J to 9 bases, leaving 1 base not matched to a gene. The CDR3 spans 13 residues. The CDR3 protein is CASSFSGGAEQFF. CDR3 sequence (DNA): TGTGCCAGCAGCTTTAGCGGGGGGGCTGAGCAGTTCTTC.

The chain uses TRBV7-6 and TRBJ2-7; maybe TRBD1 (6 bases). This CDR3 has 13 amino acids. In germline, CDR1 is SGHVS, CDR2 FNYEAQ. Trimming pared 5 bases from V and 6 bases from J, leaving 14 bases between. CDR3 DNA sequence: TGTGCCAGCAGCGGCAGGGGTTCACGCGAGCAGTACTTC. Protein product: CASSGRGSREQYF.

This clonotype occurred many times. This sequence joins TRBV27 and TRBJ2-1; D is undetermined. V lost 3 bases, J lost 5 bases, and 11 bases lay in between. Germline lookup yields CDR1 MNHEY and CDR2 SMNVEV (reference sequence). This CDR3 has 14 residues. The CDR3 here is CASSLYPIHNEQFF. The CDR3 nucleotides are TGTGCCAGCAGTTTGTACCCAATCCACAATGAGCAGTTCTTC.

V gene TRBV7-9 combines with J gene TRBJ1-2; possibly TRBD1 for D (5 bases). The V and J ends lost 3 bases and 5 bases respectively, with 10 bases between them. The CDR3 spans 13 residues. Germline V gives CDR1 SEHNR, CDR2 FQNEAQ (reference sequence). The CDR3 sequence is CASSFDSLYGYTF. The DNA for the CDR3 is TGTGCCAGCAGCTTCGACAGCCTGTATGGCTACACCTTC.

This clonotype has just a few counts. The chain carries TRBV7-9 and TRBJ2-2; D is uncertain. The V gene's germline CDR1 is SEHNR and CDR2 FQNEAQ (reference sequence). Trimming removed 11 bases at V and 4 bases at J, with 17 bases between. CDR3 length: 14 residues. The CDR3 region has the DNA TGTGCCCCCCGGAAACCGGACCCCACCGGGGAGCTGTTTTTT. This encodes CAPRKPDPTGELFF.

This clonotype occurred a few times. The V and J genes are TRBV2 and TRBJ2-7; 8 bases fit TRBD1. After removal of 7 bases from V and 3 bases from J, the junction contained 8 bases not matched to a gene. Germline loops: CDR1 SNHLY, CDR2 FYNNEI. This CDR3 has 14 amino acids. CDR3 coding DNA: TGTGCCAGCACCCGGACAGGGAGGCGCTACGAGCAGTACTTC. Amino acid sequence: CASTRTGRRYEQYF.

This clonotype was seen more than once but under ten times. This chain uses TRBV9 with TRBJ2-7; a possible D gene is TRBD1 (6 bases). This CDR3 comprises 14 residues. Germline assignment: CDR1 SGDLS and CDR2 YYNGEE. V lost 4 bases and J 2 bases, leaving 13 bases between the germline ends. DNA for the CDR3: TGTGCCAGCAGCCAGGGGAGCCCCCCCTACGAGCAGTACTTC. Protein sequence: CASSQGSPPYEQYF. The entire variable domain, with the rest obtained from reference TRBV9 and TRBJ2-7, is as follows: DSGVTQTPKHLITATGQRVTLRCSPRSGDLSVYWYQQSLDQGLQFLIQYYNGEERAKGNILERFSAQQFPDLHSELNLSSLELGDSALYFCASSQGSPPYEQYFGPGTRLTVT.

In this sample, this clonotype turned up a few times. The genes are TRBV7-9 and TRBJ2-1; 15 bases align to TRBD2. Germline V gene sequence: CDR1 SEHNR, CDR2 FQNEAQ (reference sequence). V shed 4 bases, J shed 6 bases, and the junction held 10 bases outside the gene matches. The CDR3 runs to 18 residues. The CDR3 spells CASSSRTSGRAVINEQFF. Here the CDR3 DNA reads TGTGCCAGCAGCTCTAGGACTAGCGGGAGGGCAGTGATCAATGAGCAGTTCTTC.

This clonotype was observed a handful of times. The CDR3 is CASSPQRIYEQYF. CDR3 coding DNA: TGTGCCAGCAGCCCCCAGAGGATCTACGAGCAGTACTTC. V and J are TRBV13 and TRBJ2-7; unclear D gene. Germline CDR1 PRHDT, CDR2 FYEKMQ (reference sequence). V lost 5 bases and J lost 3, with 11 bases in between. This CDR3 region has 13 residues.

This clonotype was seen more than once but under ten times. The V call is TRBV10-3, the J call TRBJ2-7; 8 nucleotides agree with TRBD1. Germline V gene sequence: CDR1 ENHRY, CDR2 SYGVKD. V was pared by 3 bases and J by 1 base, with 5 bases of the junction left unmatched. The CDR3 totals 15 residues. The CDR3: CAISDRGQGSYEQYF. The CDR3 DNA sequence: TGTGCCATCAGTGATAGAGGACAGGGATCCTACGAGCAGTACTTC.